This passage covers 31 T cell receptor beta chains from one sample sequenced in a study of T cells in tumors after PD-1 blockade. Profiling relied on immunoSEQ multiplex PCR, and the TCRdb table lists in-frame clones only, not all of them. Of 1,500 to 2,000 clones detected, 69% appear once; the ten largest clones hold 14% to 15%. The sample was tumor tissue, taken before anti-PD-1 treatment. Receptors originate from a human donor with basal cell carcinoma.

The chain combines TRBV6-5 with TRBJ1-1; TRBD1 matches 10 bases. This CDR3 is built from 14 residues. Germline trimming cut 6 bases from V and 6 bases from J; bases unmatched to any gene: 7. CDR1 MNHEY and CDR2 SVGAGI come from the germline V gene. The DNA for the CDR3 is TGTGCCAGCAGCTGGGGACAGGGGATGGCTGAAGCTTTCTTT. Translation: CASSWGQGMAEAFF.

This rearrangement joins TRBV5-6 to TRBJ2-2, with D uncertain. Germline values: CDR1 SGHDT, CDR2 YYEEEE. This CDR3 is built from 15 residues. Trimming took off 4 bases at V and 3 bases at J, with 13 bases between the two ends. CDR3 region: CASSTDPSYTGELFF. CDR3 bases: TGTGCCAGCAGCACGGACCCCTCTTACACCGGGGAGCTGTTTTTT.

The rearrangement links TRBV5-1 to TRBJ2-2; 8 bases align to TRBD1. The CDR3 consists of 15 residues. Germline V gives CDR1 SGHRS, CDR2 YFSETQ. The trim removed 2 bases at V and 1 base at J, leaving 1 base unmatched. CDR3 region: CASSLGTGNTGELFF. In DNA form, the CDR3 reads TGCGCCAGCAGCTTAGGGACAGGGAACACCGGGGAGCTGTTTTTT. Using reference TRBV5-1 and TRBJ2-2 for the parts outside the CDR3, the full variable domain is KAGVTQTPRYLIKTRGQQVTLSCSPISGHRSVSWYQQTPGQGLQFLFEYFSETQRNKGNFPGRFSGRQFSNSRSEMNVSTLELGDSALYLCASSLGTGNTGELFFGEGSRLTVL.

The chain recombines TRBV9 with TRBJ2-5; the match to TRBD2 covers 7 bases. The CDR3 is 15 amino acids. Germline V gene sequence: CDR1 SGDLS, CDR2 YYNGEE. The ends lost 0 bases at V and 5 bases at J; junction bases unmatched: 7. CDR3 amino acids: CASSVGAGRGETQYF. The CDR3, as DNA: TGTGCCAGCAGCGTAGGAGCGGGGCGTGGGGAGACCCAGTACTTC.

The chain employs TRBV5-4 and TRBJ2-1, with D tentatively TRBD1 or TRBD2 (5 bases each). CDR3 length: 15 residues. The V and J ends lost 0 bases and 12 bases respectively, with 19 bases between them. Germline V CDR1 and CDR2: SGHNT, YYREEE (reference sequence). The CDR3 DNA is TGTGCCAGCAGCTTGGGGGGGACGAGAACAATGAGGCAGTTCTTC. Residues: CASSLGGTRTMRQFF.

This clone was recorded a few times. The chain links TRBV19 to TRBJ2-7; 12 bases align to TRBD2. V lost 1 base and J lost 6; bases outside the gene matches: 7. Germline-derived CDR1 and CDR2 are LNHDA and SQIVND (reference sequence). The CDR3 runs 16 residues. This CDR3 reads CASSIGLAGGPVEQYF. CDR3 coding DNA: TGTGCCAGTAGTATAGGCCTAGCGGGAGGGCCGGTCGAGCAGTACTTC.

The chain employs TRBV28 and TRBJ2-4; the match to TRBD1 covers 9 bases. This CDR3 region has 17 residues. V trimming: 1 base; J trimming: 5 bases; junction bases outside the gene matches: 9. The germline V gene encodes CDR1 MDHEN and CDR2 SYDVKM. CDR3 DNA: TGTGCCAGCAGTTTATCCGTGGGACAGGGATTCGAAAACATTCAGTACTTC. Translated: CASSLSVGQGFENIQYF.

The J gene is TRBJ2-7, the V gene TRBV19; D unresolved. Germline lookup yields CDR1 LNHDA and CDR2 SQIVND (reference sequence). Trimming took off 2 bases at V and 2 bases at J, with 13 bases between the two ends. This CDR3 has 15 amino acids. The chain's CDR3 is CASSISAGRTYEQYF. DNA of the CDR3: TGTGCCAGTAGTATATCTGCAGGTCGGACCTACGAGCAGTACTTC.

The gene calls are TRBV2 and TRBJ1-1; D unresolved. The germline V and J ends were trimmed by 7 bases and 4 bases, with 19 bases remaining between them. Germline V lookup: CDR1 SNHLY, CDR2 FYNNEI. This CDR3 is 15 amino acids long. The CDR3 DNA reads TGTGCCAGCACACCGGGGTTGGAGGGTTCCACTGAAGCTTTCTTT. Translation: CASTPGLEGSTEAFF.

This chain uses TRBV30 with TRBJ2-7; D perhaps matches TRBD2 (5 bases). Trimming took 2 bases from V and 7 from J, leaving 9 bases between them. The CDR3 has 11 amino acids. Germline V CDR1 and CDR2: GTSNPN, SVGIG (reference sequence). DNA for the CDR3: TGTGCCTGGAGTATGCGCGGGGAGCAGTACTTC. It is translated as CAWSMRGEQYF.

V is TRBV10-3 and J is TRBJ2-1; TRBD2 matches 10 bases. The length of the CDR3 is 14 residues. Germline loops: CDR1 ENHRY, CDR2 SYGVKD. Trimming at V came to 5 bases and at J to 7 bases, leaving 5 bases not matched to a gene. The CDR3 DNA follows: TGTGCCATCAGTCCTAGCGGGGGATGGAATGAGCAGTTCTTC. It is translated as CAISPSGGWNEQFF.

This clone was seen a handful of times. The chain has TRBV28 and TRBJ2-5; 10 bases align to TRBD2. In germline, CDR1 is MDHEN, CDR2 SYDVKM. The CDR3 contains 14 residues. V lost 6 bases, J lost 2 bases, and 3 bases stayed unmatched. CDR3 coding DNA: TGTGCCAGCAGACCGGGACTAGCGCAAGAGACCCAGTACTTC. It is translated as CASRPGLAQETQYF.

This chain links TRBV7-9 with TRBJ1-1; 9 bases are a match to TRBD1. CDR1 is SEHNR, CDR2 FQNEAQ, per germline (reference sequence). The CDR3 spans 16 residues. Unmatched junction bases numbered 9, after V lost 3 bases and J lost 4 bases. This CDR3 is CASSFQTGTGSTEAFF. CDR3 coding DNA: TGTGCCAGCAGCTTCCAAACCGGGACAGGGTCCACTGAAGCTTTCTTT.

This clone occurred a few times. The chain has TRBV11-1 and TRBJ2-3, with 7 bases fitting TRBD2. CDR1 and CDR2 from the germline V gene are SGHAT and FQDESV (reference sequence). The V gene end was trimmed by 2 bases and the J gene end by 1 base; junction bases not matched to a gene: 3. The CDR3 is made up of 15 amino acids. CDR3 in amino acids: CASSLQRGRTDTQYF. CDR3 DNA sequence: TGTGCCAGCAGCTTACAGCGGGGCCGCACAGATACGCAGTATTTT.

This chain uses TRBV28 with TRBJ2-6; D gene unclear. This CDR3 is 16 amino acids long. V gave up 7 bases and J gave up 3 bases, with 16 bases separating them. CDR1 is MDHEN and CDR2 is SYDVKM in the germline V gene. CDR3 in amino acids: CASTSEGLGGANVLTF. In DNA form, the CDR3 reads TGTGCCAGCACCAGCGAAGGCTTAGGTGGGGCCAACGTCCTGACTTTC.

The chain recombines TRBV6-5 with TRBJ2-4; D remains unclear. CDR1 and CDR2 (germline): MNHEY, SVGAGI. This CDR3 contains 13 residues. Trimming removed 4 bases from V and 0 bases from J, with 4 bases in between. The CDR3 loop reads CASSLGAKNIQYF. The CDR3 DNA reads as TGTGCCAGCAGTTTGGGAGCCAAAAACATTCAGTACTTC.

The chain employs TRBV4-1 and TRBJ2-3, with 12 positions matching TRBD2. J gave up 2 bases and V 1 base, and 4 bases lay outside the gene matches. CDR3 length: 17 amino acids. Germline lookup yields CDR1 MGHRA and CDR2 YSYEKL. CDR3 in amino acids: CASSQVGLAGITDTQYF. DNA for the CDR3: TGCGCCAGCAGCCAAGTAGGACTAGCGGGGATCACAGATACGCAGTATTTT.

This clone is labeled as large. The gene calls are TRBV6-5 and TRBJ2-7; D is unclear. Germline CDR1 is MNHEY and CDR2 is SVGAGI. The CDR3 spans 15 residues. Trimming took off 0 bases at V and 6 bases at J, with 15 bases between the two ends. The CDR3 protein is CASSYSFSTPVEQYF. The DNA of the CDR3 is TGTGCCAGCAGTTACTCGTTTTCAACCCCGGTCGAGCAGTACTTC.

The table lists this clone with a few counts. J is TRBJ2-7 and V is TRBV6-5, with 11 bases lining up with TRBD2. Germline assignment: CDR1 MNHEY and CDR2 SVGAGI. This CDR3 is built from 15 residues. V shed 7 bases, J shed 4 bases, and the junction held 9 bases outside the gene matches. The CDR3 loop is CASIRSTSGIYEQYF. CDR3 sequence (DNA): TGTGCCAGCATCCGATCGACTAGCGGGATTTACGAGCAGTACTTC.

By share of the sample, this clone is large. The chain employs TRBV5-6 and TRBJ2-1; the D gene is possibly TRBD2 (6 bases). The ends were cut back, 2 bases at V and 0 bases at J, with 9 bases in the middle. CDR3 size: 15 residues. Germline V CDR1 and CDR2: SGHDT, YYEEEE. In DNA form, the CDR3 reads TGTGCCAGCAGCTTTGAAGCGGGCTCCTACAATGAGCAGTTCTTC. Residues: CASSFEAGSYNEQFF.

This clone was observed once. The rearrangement uses TRBV30 and TRBJ2-7; 9 positions agree with TRBD1. Germline CDR1 reads GTSNPN; CDR2 reads SVGIG (reference sequence). J lost 6 bases, V lost 2 bases, and 11 bases had no gene match. The length of the CDR3 is 15 residues. CDR3: CAWSSGLWTGVEQYF. In DNA, the CDR3 is TGTGCCTGGAGTTCCGGACTATGGACAGGGGTCGAGCAGTACTTC.

This clone was found a few times. The chain joins TRBV6-5 to TRBJ1-5; D uncertain. Per the germline V gene, CDR1 is MNHEY and CDR2 is SVGAGI. Trimming removed 3 bases from V and 7 bases from J, with 10 bases in between. The CDR3 has 13 amino acids. CDR3 sequence: CASSYFAGQPQHF. CDR3 in DNA: TGTGCCAGCAGTTATTTCGCCGGGCAGCCCCAGCATTTT.

A few counts support this clone. V usage is TRBV3-1 (or the pseudogene TRBV3-2) and J usage is TRBJ2-5; D is perhaps TRBD1 (5 bases). Trimming left V 1 base short and J 2 bases short, with 14 bases between. The CDR3 sequence is 16 residues long. Germline V lookup: CDR1 LGHDT, CDR2 YNNKEL (reference sequence). CDR3 sequence: CASSQATTVGQETQYF. The CDR3 DNA sequence: TGTGCCAGCAGCCAAGCAACGACAGTGGGGCAAGAGACCCAGTACTTC.

The chain combines TRBV19 with TRBJ2-3, with D possibly called TRBD1 or TRBD2 (5 bases each). Trimming left V 2 bases short and J 11 bases short, with 20 bases between. This CDR3 has 15 amino acids. Germline-derived CDR1 and CDR2 are LNHDA and SQIVND (reference sequence). CDR3 loop: CASSINQGEGFGQYF. CDR3 in DNA: TGTGCCAGTAGTATAAATCAGGGAGAGGGCTTCGGGCAGTATTTT.

This clone came up a few times. The genes are TRBV6-4 and TRBJ2-5; TRBD1 matches 8 bases. The germline V gene has CDR1 MRHNA and CDR2 SNTAGT. The CDR3 is 15 residues long. V trimming: 4 bases; J trimming: 3 bases; junction bases outside the gene matches: 7. The CDR3, as DNA: TGTGCCAGCAGTGGCCCGGACAGGGTGGAAGAGACCCAGTACTTC. Translated: CASSGPDRVEETQYF.

CDR3: CASSLGSGRPVEQYF. The DNA for the CDR3 is TGTGCCAGCAGCTTGGGCAGTGGGAGACCGGTCGAGCAGTACTTC. The rearrangement links TRBV5-8 to TRBJ2-7; tentative D call: TRBD2 (5 bases). Germline lookup yields CDR1 SGHTS and CDR2 YDEGEE. The CDR3 is made up of 15 amino acids. The V gene lost 0 bases and the J gene lost 6 bases, with 16 bases spanning the gap.

V gene TRBV7-9 combines with J gene TRBJ2-5; possibly TRBD1 for D (5 bases). CDR1 SEHNR and CDR2 FQNEAQ come from the germline V gene (reference sequence). The CDR3 has 14 amino acids. V shed 5 bases and J shed 0 bases, with 10 bases lying between them. Written as DNA, the CDR3 is TGTGCCAGCAGCGGAACAGGTTACCAAGAGACCCAGTACTTC. Protein sequence: CASSGTGYQETQYF.

The genes are TRBV2 and TRBJ1-5; TRBD1 is a possible D gene (6 bases). CDR3 length: 14 residues. CDR1 and CDR2 from the germline V gene are SNHLY and FYNNEI. Trimming cost V 6 bases and J 2 bases, with 11 bases left between them. CDR3 sequence reads: CASRMTGGNQPQHF. For the CDR3, the DNA is TGTGCCAGCAGGATGACAGGAGGCAATCAGCCCCAGCATTTT.

This clone has just a few counts. V usage is TRBV7-2 and J usage is TRBJ2-1, with 13 nucleotides matching TRBD2. CDR1 and CDR2 from the germline V gene are SGHTA and FQGNSA. This CDR3 has 16 residues. The ends lost 7 bases at V and 5 bases at J; junction bases unmatched: 8. This chain's CDR3 is CASNRRGTSGNNEQFF. The CDR3, as DNA: TGTGCCAGCAACCGCCGAGGGACTAGCGGGAACAATGAGCAGTTCTTC.

The chain uses TRBV4-3 and TRBJ2-1; D gene unclear. The CDR3 runs to 13 residues. Trimming removed 0 bases at V and 6 bases at J, with 6 bases between. Germline loops: CDR1 LGHNA, CDR2 YSLEER. The CDR3 loop reads CASSQDRTNEQFF. CDR3 DNA sequence: TGCGCCAGCAGCCAAGACAGGACCAATGAGCAGTTCTTC.

The V gene is TRBV9, the J gene TRBJ1-1; no firm D call. Germline-derived CDR1 and CDR2 are SGDLS and YYNGEE. Trimming stripped 4 bases from V and 2 bases from J, with 12 bases between. The CDR3 totals 14 residues. The CDR3 coding sequence is TGTGCCAGCAGCAAGACATGGGGAAACACTGAAGCTTTCTTT. This codes for CASSKTWGNTEAFF. Complete variable domain (other parts from reference TRBV9 and TRBJ1-1): DSGVTQTPKHLITATGQRVTLRCSPRSGDLSVYWYQQSLDQGLQFLIQYYNGEERAKGNILERFSAQQFPDLHSELNLSSLELGDSALYFCASSKTWGNTEAFFGQGTRLTVV.